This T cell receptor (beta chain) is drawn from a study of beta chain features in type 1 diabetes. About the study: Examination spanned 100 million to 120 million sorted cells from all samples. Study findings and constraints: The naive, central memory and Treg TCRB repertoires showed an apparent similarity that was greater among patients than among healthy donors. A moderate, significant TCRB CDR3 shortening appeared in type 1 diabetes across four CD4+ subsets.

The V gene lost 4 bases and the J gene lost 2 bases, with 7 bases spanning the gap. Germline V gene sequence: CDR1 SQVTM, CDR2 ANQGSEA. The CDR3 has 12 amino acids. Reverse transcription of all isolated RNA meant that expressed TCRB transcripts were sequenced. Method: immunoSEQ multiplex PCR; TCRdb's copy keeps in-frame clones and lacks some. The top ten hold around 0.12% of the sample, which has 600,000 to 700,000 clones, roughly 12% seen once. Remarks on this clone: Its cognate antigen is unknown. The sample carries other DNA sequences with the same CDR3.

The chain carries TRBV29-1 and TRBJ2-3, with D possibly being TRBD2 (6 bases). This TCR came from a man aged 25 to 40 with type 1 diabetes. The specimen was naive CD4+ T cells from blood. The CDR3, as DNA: TGCAGCGTTGTGCGGGACACAGATACGCAGTATTTT. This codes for CSVVRDTDTQYF.